This entry features one T cell receptor beta chain sequence. Its antigen is currently not known. Per-nucleotide qualities are absent, and no much larger clonotype sits a single base away. After more than 9 days of culture, CD4+ T cells were isolated with the EasySep CD4+ T cell isolation kit. Each participant received two doses of an mRNA SARS-CoV-2 vaccine, either BNT162b2 or mRNA-1273. Negative nucleocapsid antibody results before and after vaccination confirmed that the healthy vaccine recipients had no prior SARS-CoV-2 infection. Half of the culture medium was replaced with fresh IL-2-containing medium on days 3 and 7. Unless noted otherwise, every peptide stimulation condition was grown in triplicate wells. Using Ficoll-Paque Plus gradient centrifugation, PBMC were separated from whole blood and then either used fresh or cryopreserved at -140C. The QIAamp micro DNA kit was used to extract genomic DNA from the cultured CD4+ T cells.

CDR1 and CDR2, looked up from the germline V gene (reference sequence), are LGHDT and YNNKEL. The CDR3 runs 14 amino acids, cysteine and phenylalanine included. The sequence is cut down to CDR3 DNA, 42 bases in frame from base 1. Deletion took 1 base off V and 8 bases off J, with a span of 14 bases between the germline ends. This entry belongs to a study of vaccination effects on CD4 cells after COVID-19 (dated 2022 in TCRdb). For context, the study as a whole: To identify antigen-specific CD4+ T cell clonotypes by their expansion, the ViraFEST assay first stimulated PBMC with viral peptide pools and then applied TCR sequencing. Across the study, the median time from the second dose to post-vaccine sampling was 72 days (range 14 to 241). Each well held around 1.9 million PBMC cultured in IMDM containing approximately 5% human AB serum, roughly 9.9 IU/ml IL-2 and gentamicin, along with roughly 10 ug/ml peptides. The study compared SARS-CoV-2 spike-specific CD4+ TCR repertoires before and after mRNA vaccination in COVID-19 convalescent patients and infection-naive vaccine recipients. Altogether, nine to ten COVID-19 convalescent patients and a handful of SARS-CoV-2-naive healthy vaccine recipients made up the full study. Cultures from other donors in the study were sequenced with the Oncomine TCR Beta short-read assay on an Illumina iSeq 100. Broad study findings and their caveats: In healthy vaccine recipients, vaccine-induced clones were almost all SARS-CoV-2 mono-reactive, with only 1 of 255 being cross-reactive with common cold coronaviruses. Limitations of the study were the small number of convalescent patients and the absence of early post-infection timepoints. Both infection-induced and vaccine-induced clones contracted markedly at late post-vaccination timepoints, which is consistent with waning T cell responses.

Library preparation was by the immunoSEQ multiplex PCR assay. DNA from the cultured, isolated CD4+ T cells was subjected to TCR beta CDR3 sequencing. The study's own analysis went as follows. Non-productive TCR sequences were removed and reads were trimmed to the CDR3 region, keeping CDR3s of at least 7 amino acids. Antigen-specific clonotypes were identified using the MANAFEST web app by comparison of expansion in peptide wells against reference cultures. To be called positive, a clone needed expansion at FDR<0.05 compared with the reference and with all other wells, an odds ratio greater than 5, and a frequency greater than 0.1% in two replicate wells. Clonotypes significantly expanded in SARS-CoV-2 spike wells and in at least one common cold coronavirus spike condition were defined as cross-reactive. Levenshtein distance calculated with the stringdist R package was used to assess CDR3 similarity, and unrooted trees were constructed with ape in R 3.6.1. TCRdb took over this immuneACCESS table, retaining in-frame rearrangements with V and J assigned. Such tables are incomplete; in checked studies, under half of the missing clones stem from an unresolved V gene, and the remainder is unexplained. The DNA gave D and trimming, while V, J and clone size come from that table. Here the sample has 25,000 to 35,000 clones; 70% to 85% occur a single time. The top ten hold around 14% of the sample.

Material: CD4+ T cells from PBMCs cultured without peptide, obtained after COVID-19 vaccination. This sequence originates from a human donor who received a COVID-19 vaccine. Here the chain combines TRBV3-1 (or the pseudogene TRBV3-2) and TRBJ1-1; D gene: possibly TRBD1, on 6 matching bases. The DNA sequence follows: TGTGCCAGCAGCCAAGCCGGTACCGACAGGGAAGCTTTCTTT. Translation gives CASSQAGTDREAFF.